One sample yielded the 3 T cell receptor beta chains listed below, sequenced in a study of T-cell memory formation after mild COVID-19. Each CDR3 protein is one row after TCRdb ran MiXCR on the 5' RACE reads. The sample carries almost 350,000 distinct CDR3 sequences, roughly 19% recorded once. The source material was PBMCs or a T cell subset sorted from them (not recorded which). Every receptor here comes from a man younger than 35 who had mild COVID-19 (a few samples of this study predate the infection). Cell type and time point are not known.

The genes are TRBV20-1 and TRBJ2-5, with 8 bases matching TRBD1. CDR1 is DFQATT, CDR2 SNEGSKA, per germline (reference sequence). The CDR3 totals 17 residues. Trimming cost V 0 bases and J 4 bases; bases outside gene matches: 13. CDR3 coding DNA: TGCAGTGCTAGAGATCGAGGACAGGGAATCCGTAGAGAGACCCAGTACTTC. As protein: CSARDRGQGIRRETQYF.

The chain couples TRBV11-2 to TRBJ2-2, with 9 positions matching TRBD2. Germline V lookup: CDR1 SGHAT, CDR2 FQNNGV. Trimming at V came to 7 bases and at J to 3 bases, leaving 12 bases not matched to a gene. The CDR3 spans 17 residues. The CDR3 coding sequence is TGTGCCAGCACCCTGGGAGCGGGGGGCTTCCACACCGGGGAGCTGTTTTTT. Translated: CASTLGAGGFHTGELFF.

The table lists this clonotype with many counts. The chain uses TRBV5-1 and TRBJ1-1; D gene unclear. Germline lookup yields CDR1 SGHRS and CDR2 YFSETQ. Trimming cost V 4 bases and J 7 bases, with 14 bases left between them. The CDR3 consists of 13 residues. The CDR3 spells CASSQPGFDEAFF. In DNA form, the CDR3 reads TGCGCCAGCAGCCAACCGGGTTTCGATGAAGCTTTCTTT.